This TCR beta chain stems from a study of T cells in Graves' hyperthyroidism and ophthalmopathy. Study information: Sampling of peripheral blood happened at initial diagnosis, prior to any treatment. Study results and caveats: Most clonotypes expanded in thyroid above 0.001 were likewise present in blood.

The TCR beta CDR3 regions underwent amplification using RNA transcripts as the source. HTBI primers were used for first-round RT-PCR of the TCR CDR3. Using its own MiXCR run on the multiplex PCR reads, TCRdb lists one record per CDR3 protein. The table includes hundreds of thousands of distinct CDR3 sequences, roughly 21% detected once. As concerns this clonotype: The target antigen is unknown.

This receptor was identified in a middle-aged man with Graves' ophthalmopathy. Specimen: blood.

This CDR3 is CASSLPTSGGPVGDTQYF. CDR3 nucleotide sequence: TGCGCCAGCAGCCTTCCAACAAGCGGGGGCCCGGTTGGAGATACGCAGTATTTT. This chain connects TRBV5-1 to TRBJ2-3; 8 bases map to TRBD2. Germline-derived CDR1 and CDR2 are SGHRS and YFSETQ. After removal of 4 bases from V and 5 bases from J, the junction contained 18 bases not matched to a gene. There are 18 residues in the CDR3.